A single sample gave rise to the 13 T cell receptor beta chains below, sequenced in a study of T cell repertoires in cytomegalovirus infection. TCRdb fed the reads into MiXCR, producing one record per CDR3 protein. The sample yields 300,000 or so distinct CDR3 sequences, 25% seen once. Sequenced input: PBMCs. Receptors were obtained from a human donor in good health (CMV status not recorded). Some clones in this sample may be carry-over from other donors' samples.

This clonotype was seen at least ten times. The V call is TRBV7-2, the J call TRBJ1-6; TRBD1 matches at 10 bases. With V trimmed by 4 bases and J by 5 bases, 2 bases remained unmatched. CDR1 is SGHTA and CDR2 is FQGNSA in the germline V gene. This CDR3 is built from 15 residues. The CDR3 DNA reads TGTGCCAGCAGCTGGGACAGGGGTAATAATTCACCCCTCCACTTT. Translated: CASSWDRGNNSPLHF. Based on the CDR3 plus reference TRBV7-2 and TRBJ1-6, the full variable domain is GAGVSQSPSNKVTEKGKDVELRCDPISGHTALYWYRQSLGQGLEFLIYFQGNSAPDKSGLPSDRFSAERTGGSVSTLTIQRTQQEDSAVYLCASSWDRGNNSPLHFGNGTRLTVT.

This clonotype was observed a few times. The rearrangement joins TRBV7-9 to TRBJ1-2; D is undetermined. This CDR3 has 16 residues. Germline CDR1 is SEHNR and CDR2 is FQNEAQ (reference sequence). V was clipped by 0 bases and J by 1 base, with 12 bases between them. This CDR3 is CASSLAAGRLNYGYTF. The CDR3 coding sequence is TGTGCCAGCAGCTTAGCGGCGGGCAGGCTTAACTATGGCTACACCTTC.

This clonotype showed up just a few times. At one of its ends the junction is not consistent with the germline gene, which may arise from a read error. This sequence joins TRBV4-1 and TRBJ1-5, with D uncertain. CDR3 size: 16 residues. Germline-derived CDR1 and CDR2 are MGHRA and YSYEKL. The CDR3 DNA reads as TGCGCCAGCAGTCAAGATACACCTTATAGCAATCAGCCCCAGCATTTT. Its translation: CASSQDTPYSNQPQHF.

This clonotype has a handful of counts. The rearrangement uses TRBV28 and TRBJ1-2; a possible D gene is TRBD1 (6 bases). The V and J ends lost 5 bases and 1 base respectively, with 11 bases between them. This CDR3 has 14 amino acids. Germline CDR1 reads MDHEN; CDR2 reads SYDVKM. The CDR3 nucleotides are TGTGCCAGCAGTCGAAACAGGGTTAACTATGGCTACACCTTC. This gives the protein CASSRNRVNYGYTF.

The chain couples TRBV7-2 to TRBJ2-1, with TRBD2 identical over 14 bases. Per germline, CDR1 SGHTA and CDR2 FQGNSA. With 1 base clipped from V and 11 bases from J, the junction kept 7 bases outside the gene matches. The CDR3 loop spans 16 amino acids. CDR3 sequence: CASSLVPGLAGVQQFF. The CDR3 nucleotides read TGTGCCAGCAGCTTAGTCCCGGGACTAGCGGGAGTGCAGCAGTTCTTC.

This clonotype was counted only a few times. The V call is TRBV6-2 or TRBV6-3, the J call TRBJ2-1; the match to TRBD2 covers 10 bases. CDR1 is MNHEY, CDR2 SVGEGT, per germline. V was clipped by 6 bases and J by 6 bases; unmatched bases: 14. This CDR3 is 17 amino acids long. DNA of the CDR3: TGTGCCAGCAGATCCCCGGGACTAGCGAGAGGGGGCAATGAGCAGTTCTTC. It translates to CASRSPGLARGGNEQFF.

The sample holds a few counts of this clonotype. V usage is TRBV15 and J usage is TRBJ2-1, with D perhaps matching TRBD1 or TRBD2 (6 bases each). CDR3 size: 15 residues. Trimming took off 2 bases at V and 8 bases at J, with 16 bases between the two ends. CDR1 is LNHNV, CDR2 YYDKDF, per germline (reference sequence). The CDR3 loop reads CATSRTGSGLHEQFF. As DNA, the CDR3 is TGTGCCACCAGCAGAACAGGGAGCGGGTTACATGAGCAGTTCTTC.

Ten or more counts support this clonotype. The J gene is TRBJ1-3, the V gene TRBV7-9, with a tentative D call TRBD1 (6 bases). Trimming left V 10 bases short and J 5 bases short, with 30 bases between. The CDR3 length is 18 residues. Germline V gene sequence: CDR1 SEHNR, CDR2 FQNEAQ (reference sequence). CDR3 sequence (DNA): TGTGCCAACCCGACCTCCCAGAGGGCCAGGGGCTTTCGAAACACCATATATTTT. Residues: CANPTSQRARGFRNTIYF.

This clonotype came up a few times. V and J are TRBV19 and TRBJ1-2; TRBD1 might be the D (6 bases). The CDR3 loop spans 15 amino acids. The germline V and J ends were trimmed by 2 bases and 2 bases, with 12 bases remaining between them. From germline, CDR1 is LNHDA and CDR2 SQIVND (reference sequence). CDR3: CASSIYPGDNYGYTF. The CDR3 coding sequence is TGTGCCAGTAGTATATATCCAGGGGACAACTATGGCTACACCTTC.

The chain recombines TRBV12-3 or TRBV12-4 with TRBJ1-3; 9 nucleotides agree with TRBD1. Unmatched junction bases numbered 6, after V lost 5 bases and J lost 4 bases. This CDR3 is built from 15 residues. The CDR3 spells CASSGQGLGGNTIYF. The CDR3 coding sequence is TGTGCCAGCAGTGGACAGGGGTTGGGAGGAAACACCATATATTTT.

This clonotype was found a few times. The J gene is TRBJ2-7, the V gene TRBV5-1, with no clear D. Between the trimmed V and J ends, which lost 0 bases and 3 bases, there was a span of 7 bases. Germline loops: CDR1 SGHRS, CDR2 YFSETQ. This CDR3 contains 13 residues. DNA for the CDR3: TGCGCCAGCAGCTTGGTGGACCACTACGAGCAGTACTTC. As protein: CASSLVDHYEQYF.

The gene calls are TRBV7-6 and TRBJ2-7; a weak D match, TRBD1 (6 bases). This CDR3 has 16 amino acids. Trimming pared 4 bases from V and 5 bases from J, leaving 21 bases between. The germline CDR1 and CDR2 sequences are SGHVS and FNYEAQ. The CDR3 DNA reads TGTGCCAGCAGCTCCACTACAGGGCTCGAGTTCCACGAGCAGTACTTC. Amino acid sequence: CASSSTTGLEFHEQYF.

This clonotype was detected only a few times. The chain is built from TRBV28 and TRBJ2-1; D unresolved. The CDR3 sequence is 11 residues long. V lost 5 bases and J 9 bases, leaving 8 bases between the germline ends. Germline V gene lookup returns CDR1 MDHEN and CDR2 SYDVKM. The CDR3 loop reads CASSHPGEQFF. As DNA, the CDR3 is TGTGCCAGCAGTCACCCAGGTGAGCAGTTCTTC.